A selection of T cell receptor beta chains follows, all from one sample in a study of sequential checkpoint blockade in melanoma. Method: immunoSEQ multiplex PCR; TCRdb's copy keeps in-frame clones and lacks some. The table has 15,000 to 20,000 clones, under 60% seen once. The input for sequencing was CD8+ T cells sorted from blood (inferred from file names), taken from a patient given nivolumab and ipilimumab in sequence. These receptors originate from a human donor with melanoma. CDR3s include the opening cysteine and the closing phenylalanine or tryptophan. The D gene is left open where the match is weak. The size entry is marked missing in some rows and otherwise reads once, few, many or a size class.

clone_size	d_call	j_call	v_call	cdr3_aa	cdr3_nt
few	NA	TRBJ2-7	TRBV7-9	CASSQDSGATSEQYF	TGTGCCAGCAGCCAAGATTCAGGGGCGACCTCCGAGCAGTACTTC
few	NA	TRBJ2-3	TRBV9	CASSGSGFLTDTQYF	TGTGCCAGCAGCGGTAGCGGATTCCTCACAGATACGCAGTATTTT
NA	TRBD1	TRBJ2-5	TRBV4-2	CASSQLLTGSKETQYF	TGTGCCAGCAGCCAGTTATTGACAGGGTCCAAGGAGACCCAGTACTTC
NA	TRBD2	TRBJ2-2	TRBV7-8	CASSLLAGVRTGELFF	TGTGCCAGCAGCTTACTAGCGGGAGTACGCACCGGGGAGCTGTTTTTT
few	NA	TRBJ2-7	TRBV5-5	CASSLASARRPAEQYF	TGTGCCAGCAGCTTGGCCAGTGCCCGGCGGCCTGCCGAGCAGTACTTC
NA	NA	TRBJ2-2	TRBV9	CASSVEGASTGELFF	TGTGCCAGCAGCGTAGAAGGGGCGAGCACCGGGGAGCTGTTTTTT
few	NA	TRBJ1-3	TRBV19	CASRILDGAGNTIYF	TGTGCCAGTAGGATCCTCGACGGAGCTGGAAACACCATATATTTT
NA	NA	TRBJ2-3	TRBV5-6	CASSLERFRDTQYF	TGTGCCAGCAGCTTGGAACGTTTTCGGGATACGCAGTATTTT
NA	NA	TRBJ2-1	TRBV6-5	CASSYGGNNEQFF	TGTGCCAGCAGTTACGGGGGGAACAATGAGCAGTTCTTC
NA	NA	TRBJ2-7	TRBV4-2	CASSQGSFSYEQYF	TGTGCCAGCAGCCAAGGTTCGTTCTCCTACGAGCAGTACTTC
NA	TRBD2	TRBJ2-2	TRBV5-1	CASSPRLAGGRAGELFF	TGCGCCAGCAGCCCTCGACTAGCGGGGGGAAGGGCCGGGGAGCTGTTTTTT
NA	TRBD1	TRBJ2-1	TRBV19	CASSIRDRDNEQFF	TGTGCCAGTAGTATCCGGGACAGAGACAATGAGCAGTTCTTC
NA	TRBD1	TRBJ2-1	TRBV10-2	CASSEFPPRQGSYNEQFF	TGCGCCAGCAGTGAGTTCCCCCCCCGACAGGGCTCCTACAATGAGCAGTTCTTC
few	TRBD2	TRBJ2-1	TRBV5-1	CASSPEVFVGRGFNEQFF	TGCGCCAGCAGCCCGGAAGTGTTTGTCGGGAGGGGGTTCAATGAGCAGTTCTTC
NA	TRBD1	TRBJ1-2	TRBV4-1	CASSARQGVNYGYTF	TGCGCCAGCAGCGCGCGACAGGGTGTTAACTATGGCTACACCTTC
NA	TRBD2	TRBJ2-7	TRBV7-2	CASSSGLAEYEQYF	TGTGCCAGCAGTTCGGGACTAGCAGAATACGAGCAGTACTTC
once	TRBD2	TRBJ2-1	TRBV7-2	CASSLGWGLAGGMDNEQFF	TGTGCCAGCAGCTTAGGGTGGGGGCTAGCGGGAGGAATGGACAATGAGCAGTTCTTC
NA	TRBD2	TRBJ2-1	TRBV5-1	CASSFELADAPYNEQFF	TGCGCCAGCAGCTTCGAACTAGCGGATGCGCCCTACAATGAGCAGTTCTTC
once	NA	TRBJ2-7	TRBV5-5	CASSLQPGVRYEQYF	TGTGCCAGCAGCTTGCAGCCGGGAGTAAGGTACGAGCAGTACTTC
NA	TRBD1	TRBJ1-1	TRBV7-9	CASSPQGRTEAFF	TGTGCCAGCAGTCCACAGGGGAGGACTGAAGCTTTCTTT
NA	TRBD2	TRBJ2-3	TRBV27	CASSFSSGGTDTQYF	TGTGCCAGCAGTTTCTCTAGCGGGGGCACAGATACGCAGTATTTT
NA	TRBD1	TRBJ2-2	TRBV27	CASSPLRGLTGGGELFF	TGTGCCAGCAGCCCCCTTAGAGGGTTGACAGGGGGCGGGGAGCTGTTTTTT
few	NA	TRBJ1-1	TRBV28	CASSLYLQGNTEAFF	TGTGCCAGCAGCCTTTACCTTCAGGGGAACACTGAAGCTTTCTTT
NA	TRBD1	TRBJ2-2	TRBV7-7	CASSLGVGTGVTGELFF	TGTGCCAGCAGCTTAGGAGTTGGGACAGGGGTCACCGGGGAGCTGTTTTTT
NA	TRBD1	TRBJ1-6	TRBV7-9	CASSSTGQVGSPLHF	TGTGCCAGCAGCTCGACAGGACAGGTTGGGTCACCCCTCCACTTT
few	NA	TRBJ1-4	TRBV7-9	CASSVGRQVMRLFF	TGTGCCAGCAGCGTAGGCCGACAGGTGATGAGGTTGTTTTTT
NA	NA	TRBJ2-7	TRBV7-2	CASSLLEGHEQYF	TGTGCCAGCAGCTTATTGGAGGGCCACGAGCAGTACTTC
NA	TRBD2	TRBJ2-7	TRBV12-5	CASGPGLAGGGSYEQYF	TGTGCTAGTGGTCCCGGACTAGCGGGAGGAGGCTCCTACGAGCAGTACTTC
NA	TRBD2	TRBJ2-7	TRBV5-1	CASSLGGRAYEQYF	TGCGCCAGCAGCTTGGGAGGGAGGGCCTACGAGCAGTACTTC
NA	NA	TRBJ2-1	TRBV4-1	CASSQGEAVGVSYNEQFF	TGCGCCAGCAGCCAAGGGGAAGCGGTTGGGGTGTCCTACAATGAGCAGTTCTTC
NA	TRBD2	TRBJ2-7	TRBV6-5	CASSHFLGEGYEQYF	TGTGCCAGCAGCCACTTCCTCGGGGAGGGCTACGAGCAGTACTTC
NA	TRBD1	TRBJ2-7	TRBV18	CASSPGQGSYEQYF	TGTGCCAGCTCACCTGGACAGGGGAGCTACGAGCAGTACTTC
NA	NA	TRBJ2-7	TRBV28	CASTRDRGYEQYF	TGTGCCAGCACCCGAGACCGGGGGTACGAGCAGTACTTC
NA	NA	TRBJ2-7	TRBV27	CASSLGYSYEQYF	TGTGCCAGCAGTTTAGGCTACAGCTACGAGCAGTACTTC
NA	TRBD1	TRBJ2-7	TRBV27	CASSLGTGPYEQYF	TGTGCCAGCAGCCTTGGGACAGGACCCTACGAGCAGTACTTC
NA	NA	TRBJ1-1	TRBV4-1	CASSQKSRPQGTEAFF	TGCGCCAGCAGCCAGAAGTCGCGACCGCAGGGCACTGAAGCTTTCTTT
NA	TRBD1	TRBJ2-2	TRBV2	CASSEGTGGITGELFF	TGTGCCAGCAGTGAAGGGACAGGGGGCATCACCGGGGAGCTGTTTTTT
few	NA	TRBJ2-3	TRBV28	CASSYIDTQYF	TGTGCCAGCAGCTATATCGATACGCAGTATTTT
NA	TRBD1	TRBJ2-7	TRBV10-2	CASSLPGQGSEQYF	TGCGCCAGCAGCCTACCCGGACAGGGAAGCGAGCAGTACTTC
once	TRBD2	TRBJ2-1	TRBV9	CASSGPSGRSYNEQFF	TGTGCCAGCAGCGGGCCTAGCGGGAGGTCCTACAATGAGCAGTTCTTC
NA	TRBD1	TRBJ2-4	TRBV7-6	CASSLAPGQGENIQYF	TGTGCCAGCAGCTTAGCACCGGGACAGGGGGAAAACATTCAGTACTTC